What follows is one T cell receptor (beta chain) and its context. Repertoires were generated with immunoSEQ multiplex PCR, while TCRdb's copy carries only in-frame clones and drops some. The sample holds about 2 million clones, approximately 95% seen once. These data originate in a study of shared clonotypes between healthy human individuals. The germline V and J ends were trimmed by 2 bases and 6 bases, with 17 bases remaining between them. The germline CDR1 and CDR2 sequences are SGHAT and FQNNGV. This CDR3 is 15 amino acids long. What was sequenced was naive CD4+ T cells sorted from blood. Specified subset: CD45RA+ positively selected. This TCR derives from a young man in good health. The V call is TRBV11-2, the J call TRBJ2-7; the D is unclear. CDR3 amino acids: CASSLSNLPPSEQYF. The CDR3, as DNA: TGTGCCAGCAGCTTATCTAACCTACCACCCTCCGAGCAGTACTTC.